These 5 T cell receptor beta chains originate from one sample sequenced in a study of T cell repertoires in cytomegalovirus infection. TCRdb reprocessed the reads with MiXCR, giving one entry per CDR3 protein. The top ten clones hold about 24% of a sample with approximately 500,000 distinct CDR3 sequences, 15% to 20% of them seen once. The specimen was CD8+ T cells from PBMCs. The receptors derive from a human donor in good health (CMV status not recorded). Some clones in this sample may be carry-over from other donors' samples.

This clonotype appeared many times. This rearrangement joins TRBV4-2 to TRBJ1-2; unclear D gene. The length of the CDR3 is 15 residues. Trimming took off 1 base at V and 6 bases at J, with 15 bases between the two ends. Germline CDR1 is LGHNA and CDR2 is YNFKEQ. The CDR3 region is CASSQAPGGEHGYTF. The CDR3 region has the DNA TGTGCCAGCAGCCAAGCCCCCGGCGGGGAGCATGGCTACACCTTC.

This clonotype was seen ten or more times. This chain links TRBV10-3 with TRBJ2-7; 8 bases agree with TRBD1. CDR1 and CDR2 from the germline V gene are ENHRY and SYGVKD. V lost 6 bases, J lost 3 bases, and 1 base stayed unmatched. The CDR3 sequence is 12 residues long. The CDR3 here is CAIRTGDYEQYF. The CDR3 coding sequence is TGTGCCATCAGGACAGGGGACTACGAGCAGTACTTC.

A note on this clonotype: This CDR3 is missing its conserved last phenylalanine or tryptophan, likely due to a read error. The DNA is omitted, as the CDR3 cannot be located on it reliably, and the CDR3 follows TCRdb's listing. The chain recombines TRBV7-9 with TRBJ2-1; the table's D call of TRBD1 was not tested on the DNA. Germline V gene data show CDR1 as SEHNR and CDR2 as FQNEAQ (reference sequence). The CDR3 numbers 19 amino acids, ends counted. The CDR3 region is CASSLVGQGAMGSYNEQLL.

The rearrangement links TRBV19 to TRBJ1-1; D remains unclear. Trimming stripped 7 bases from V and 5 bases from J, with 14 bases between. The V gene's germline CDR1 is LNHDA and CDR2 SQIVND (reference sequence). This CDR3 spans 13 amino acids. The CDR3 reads CASIRRGETEAFF. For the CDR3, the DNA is TGTGCCAGTATTCGACGTGGGGAGACTGAAGCTTTCTTT.

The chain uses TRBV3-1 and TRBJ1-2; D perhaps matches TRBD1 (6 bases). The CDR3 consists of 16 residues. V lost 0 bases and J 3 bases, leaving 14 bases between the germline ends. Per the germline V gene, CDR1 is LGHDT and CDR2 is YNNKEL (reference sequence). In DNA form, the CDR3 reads TGTGCCAGCAGCCAAGATCTTTGGGGGGCTGACTATGGCTACACCTTC. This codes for CASSQDLWGADYGYTF.